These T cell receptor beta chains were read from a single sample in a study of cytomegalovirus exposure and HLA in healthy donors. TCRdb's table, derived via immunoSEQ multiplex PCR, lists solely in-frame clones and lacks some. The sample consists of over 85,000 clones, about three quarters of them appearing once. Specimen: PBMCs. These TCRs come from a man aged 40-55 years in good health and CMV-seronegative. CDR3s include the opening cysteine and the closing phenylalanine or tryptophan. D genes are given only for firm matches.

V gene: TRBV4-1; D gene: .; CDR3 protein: CASSQEGQGWFHEQYF
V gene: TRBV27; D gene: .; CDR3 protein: CASSFGGGTEAFF
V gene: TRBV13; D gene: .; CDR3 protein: CASSLDSHLTAFF
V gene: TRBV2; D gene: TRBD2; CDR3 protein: CASSWTSVTDTQYF
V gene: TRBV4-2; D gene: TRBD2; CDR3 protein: CASSQRSAAGDTDTQYF
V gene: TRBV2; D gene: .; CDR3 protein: CASSGGNREGQPQHF
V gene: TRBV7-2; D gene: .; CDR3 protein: CASSLDPGGGSYNSPLHF
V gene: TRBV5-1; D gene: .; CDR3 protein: CASSPSAGSGTEAFF
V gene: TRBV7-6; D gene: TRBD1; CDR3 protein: CASSAGQGGRNQPQHF
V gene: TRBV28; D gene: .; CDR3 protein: CAGLGRGVGGYTF
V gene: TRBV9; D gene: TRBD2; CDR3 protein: CASSASGGHHEQYF
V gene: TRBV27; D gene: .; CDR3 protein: CASSLQPSGVHYEQYF
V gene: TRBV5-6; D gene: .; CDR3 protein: CASSLLNQPQHF
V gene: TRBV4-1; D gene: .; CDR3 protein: CASSQEGLSGANVLTF
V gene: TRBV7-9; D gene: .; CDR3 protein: CASSPLGRGNYEQYF
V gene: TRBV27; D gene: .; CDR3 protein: CASRLQGTYTQYF
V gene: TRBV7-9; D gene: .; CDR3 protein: CASSLTQSNYEQYF
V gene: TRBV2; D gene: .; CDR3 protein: CASSEAGGIYEQYF
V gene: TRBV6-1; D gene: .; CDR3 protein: CASGVRGSTDTQYF
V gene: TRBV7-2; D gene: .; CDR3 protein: CASSWGGVNQPQHF
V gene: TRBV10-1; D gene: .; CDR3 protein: CASSDNWGQDQPQHF
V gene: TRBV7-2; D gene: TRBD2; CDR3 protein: CASSLAPGGTDTQYF
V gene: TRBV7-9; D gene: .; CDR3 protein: CASSHIRDFEAFF
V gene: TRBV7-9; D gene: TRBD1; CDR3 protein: CASSLARDPGTGGTGELFF
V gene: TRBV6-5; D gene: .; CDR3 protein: CASSYSIQGGQKLFF
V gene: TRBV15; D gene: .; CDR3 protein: CATSRDPQTEAFF